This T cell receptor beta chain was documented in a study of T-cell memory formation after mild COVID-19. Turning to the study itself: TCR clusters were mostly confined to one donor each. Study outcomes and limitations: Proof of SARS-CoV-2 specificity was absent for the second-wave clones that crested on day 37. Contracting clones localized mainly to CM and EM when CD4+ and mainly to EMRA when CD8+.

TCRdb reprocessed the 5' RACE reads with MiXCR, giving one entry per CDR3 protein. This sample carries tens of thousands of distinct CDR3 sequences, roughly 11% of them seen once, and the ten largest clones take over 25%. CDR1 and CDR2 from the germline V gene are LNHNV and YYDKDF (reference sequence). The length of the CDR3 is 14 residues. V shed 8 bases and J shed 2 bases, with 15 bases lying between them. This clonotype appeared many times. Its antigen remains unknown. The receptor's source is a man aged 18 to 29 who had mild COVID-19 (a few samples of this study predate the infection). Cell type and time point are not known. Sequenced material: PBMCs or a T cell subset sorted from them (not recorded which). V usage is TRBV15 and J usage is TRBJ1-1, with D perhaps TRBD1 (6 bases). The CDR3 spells CATAWGALNTEAFF. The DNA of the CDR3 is TGTGCCACCGCCTGGGGGGCTCTTAACACTGAAGCTTTCTTT.